What follows are 2 T cell receptor beta chains derived from one specimen sequenced in a study of blood T cell repertoires in COVID-19. Method: immunoSEQ multiplex PCR; TCRdb's copy keeps in-frame clones and lacks some. The profile shows about 160,000 clones, more than 75% of them singletons. Sample: PBMCs or T cells enriched from blood (not recorded which). The receptors come from a woman between 50 and 59 years old who had recovered from COVID-19.

The J gene is TRBJ1-6, the V gene TRBV7-9, with D possibly being TRBD1 (5 bases). The CDR3 length is 15 residues. Trimming took 4 bases from V and 8 from J, leaving 15 bases between them. Germline lookup yields CDR1 SEHNR and CDR2 FQNEAQ (reference sequence). CDR3 loop: CASSSSRGSYSPLHF. DNA of the CDR3: TGTGCCAGCAGCTCATCAAGGGGTTCCTATTCACCCCTCCACTTT.

The rearrangement uses TRBV7-8 and TRBJ1-5, with D perhaps matching TRBD1 (6 bases). Trimming left V 2 bases short and J 0 bases short, with 8 bases between. CDR3 length equals 15 residues. The V gene's germline CDR1 is SGHVS and CDR2 FQNEAQ. The CDR3 region is CASSLRQDSNQPQHF. The CDR3 nucleotides are TGTGCCAGCAGCTTAAGACAGGATAGCAATCAGCCCCAGCATTTT.